The entry below describes one T cell receptor (beta chain). Germline CDR1 is LNHNV and CDR2 is YYDKDF (reference sequence). V was clipped by 0 bases and J by 9 bases, with 12 bases between them. The length of the CDR3 is 14 residues. This record comes from a study of blood T cell repertoires in COVID-19. The overall study: Researchers got acute and convalescent COVID-19 samples from the United States, Italy and Spain. PBMCs, B-cell-depleted T cells, or T cells provided the cDNA or gDNA that made up the material.

Original handling: By means of reference gene primer amplification, nucleated cell counts were estimated. Clones were sequenced by immunoSEQ multiplex PCR, and TCRdb holds only the in-frame ones, with some missing. Clone size and V and J calls were adopted from that table, with D and trimming inferred from the DNA. The sample gives some 400,000 clones, around 87% of which show up once; approximately 2.4% is in the top ten. The rearrangement links TRBV15 to TRBJ2-4, with D perhaps TRBD2 (5 bases). The receptor's source is a woman in her sixties with COVID-19, enrolled during active disease. The sequenced sample was peripheral blood. This chain's CDR3 is CATSRDTASGIQYF. DNA of the CDR3: TGTGCCACCAGCAGAGATACAGCCAGCGGCATTCAGTACTTC.